This entry is about one TCR beta chain. The sample originates from a study of control samples from healthy donors and cancer patients. The CDR3 sequence is 15 residues long. Germline V gene sequence: CDR1 SGHVS, CDR2 FNYEAQ. V lost 0 bases to trimming and J lost 4 bases, with 9 bases between them. Generated by immunoSEQ multiplex PCR, the TCRdb table keeps only in-frame clones and is missing some. Of some 96,000 clones in the sample, 90% to 95% were seen once. The sample consisted of blood. The TCR originated in a man aged 18 to 35 in good health. This chain connects TRBV7-6 to TRBJ1-4; D is undetermined. The CDR3, as DNA: TGTGCCAGCAGCTTAGCGGAGACGGTTAATGAAAAACTGTTTTTT. Translation: CASSLAETVNEKLFF.